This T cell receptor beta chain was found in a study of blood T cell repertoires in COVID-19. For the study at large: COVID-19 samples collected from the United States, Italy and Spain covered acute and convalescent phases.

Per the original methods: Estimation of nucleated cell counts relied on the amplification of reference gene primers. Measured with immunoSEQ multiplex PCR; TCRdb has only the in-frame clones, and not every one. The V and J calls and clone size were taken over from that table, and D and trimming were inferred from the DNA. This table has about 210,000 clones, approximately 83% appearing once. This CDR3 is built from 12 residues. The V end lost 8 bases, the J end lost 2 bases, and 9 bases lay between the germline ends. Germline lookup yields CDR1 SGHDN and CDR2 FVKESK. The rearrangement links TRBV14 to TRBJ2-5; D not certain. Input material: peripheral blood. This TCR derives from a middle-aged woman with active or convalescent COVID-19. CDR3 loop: CASGLLQETQYF. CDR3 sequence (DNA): TGTGCCAGCGGCCTATTACAAGAGACCCAGTACTTC.